Below are 5 T cell receptor beta chains sequenced from a single sample in a study of blood T cell repertoires in COVID-19. The assay was immunoSEQ multiplex PCR, and TCRdb's table has in-frame clones only and misses some. The sample lists about 210,000 clones, roughly 88% occurring once. Material: PBMCs or T cells enriched from blood (not recorded which). These receptors were collected from a man between 40 and 49 years old with acute COVID-19.

The genes are TRBV7-3 and TRBJ2-2, with TRBD2 as a possible D gene (6 bases). Trimming shortened V by 5 bases and J by 5 bases, and 15 bases separated the two germline ends. Germline V lookup: CDR1 SGHTA, CDR2 FQGTGA. This CDR3 spans 15 amino acids. CDR3 region: CASSRTALATGELFF. Here the CDR3 DNA reads TGTGCCAGCAGCCGGACGGCTCTAGCGACCGGGGAGCTGTTTTTT.

This clone was recorded once. The V gene is TRBV4-1, the J gene TRBJ1-1, with unresolved D. V was trimmed by 5 bases and J by 7 bases, leaving 11 bases between them. Germline V gene lookup returns CDR1 MGHRA and CDR2 YSYEKL. The CDR3 runs 12 residues. This CDR3 is CASSISGIEAFF. The CDR3 DNA is TGCGCCAGCAGCATAAGCGGCATTGAAGCTTTCTTT.

Worth noting for this clone: The same CDR3 also results from other DNA sequences found in this sample. The chain carries TRBV12-3 or TRBV12-4 and TRBJ2-1; D gene unclear. With 2 bases removed from V and 4 bases from J, the gap between germline ends came to 6 bases. CDR3 length: 13 amino acids. DNA for the CDR3: TGTGCCAGCAGTTTACAGGTATACAATGAGCAGTTCTTC. It translates to CASSLQVYNEQFF.

This clone has a handful of counts. Written as DNA, the CDR3 is TGTGCCAGCAGCGTAACAAATACAGGGGTAAATTCACCCCTCCACTTT. Its protein product is CASSVTNTGVNSPLHF. The rearrangement uses TRBV9 and TRBJ1-6; TRBD1 aligns across 7 bases. Trimming cost V 1 base and J 7 bases; bases outside gene matches: 8. This CDR3 is 16 amino acids long. CDR1 SGDLS and CDR2 YYNGEE come from the germline V gene.

This clone occurred once. J is TRBJ2-5 and V is TRBV5-1; a weak D match, TRBD2 (5 bases). Trimming pared 0 bases from V and 5 bases from J, leaving 8 bases between. The CDR3 length is 13 residues. CDR1 is SGHRS and CDR2 is YFSETQ in the germline V gene. The CDR3 DNA sequence: TGCGCCAGCAGCTTGGCCTCGGGGGAGACCCAGTACTTC. Its protein is CASSLASGETQYF.